The 23 T cell receptor beta chains presented below share a single source sample, sequenced in a study of metastatic and nonmetastatic thyroid tumors. TCRdb re-called the PCR reads through MiXCR. The sample includes around 26,000 clones, 20% to 25% of them seen just once. Thyroid surgery took place with no prior treatment in any patient. The sample was adjacent normal tissue. The receptors stem from a female donor with papillary thyroid cancer or a benign thyroid nodule (not recorded which). Some clones in this sample may be carry-over from other donors' samples.

This clone was recorded a few times. One end of the junction is discordant with germline, which a read error may explain. The rearrangement joins TRBV6-1 to TRBJ2-7; D call uncertain. Germline V gene data show CDR1 as MNHNS and CDR2 as SASEGT. The CDR3 covers 13 residues. CDR3 protein: CAISERCRELWYF. The CDR3 nucleotides read TGTGCCATCAGTGAACGGTGTCGAGAGCTCTGGTACTTC.

This clone was seen ten or more times. V usage is TRBV30 and J usage is TRBJ2-1; the match to TRBD2 covers 10 bases. The length of the CDR3 is 16 residues. Germline V gene data show CDR1 as GTSNPN and CDR2 as SVGIG (reference sequence). Trimming took 2 bases from V and 13 from J; bases not matched to a gene: 17. The CDR3 DNA sequence: TGTGCCTGGAGTAGTGGGATAGCGGGAGGCCTCGGAGGTCAGTTCTTC. Translation gives CAWSSGIAGGLGGQFF.

Details on this clone: It is likely a read error, because the conserved phenylalanine at the end of the CDR3 is missing. It is unclear where the CDR3 begins or ends on the DNA, so no DNA is shown, and the CDR3 is as TCRdb lists it. The chain combines TRBV4-1 with TRBJ2-5; the table names TRBD1, a call not compared with the DNA. Per germline, CDR1 MGHRA and CDR2 YSYEKL. The length of the CDR3 is 15 amino acids, counting both ends. The chain's CDR3 is CARQLAGGRGQEAWL.

The chain uses TRBV6-1 and TRBJ2-1; D is ambiguous. The CDR3 has 11 residues. V was clipped by 10 bases and J by 13 bases, with 17 bases between them. Germline loops: CDR1 MNHNS, CDR2 SASEGT. Here the CDR3 reads CATVSYNYQFF. The CDR3 bases are TGTGCCACCGTCTCCTACAATTATCAGTTCTTC.

At least ten counts were recorded for this clone. The chain uses TRBV7-2 and TRBJ1-1, with D unclear. Trimming shortened V by 6 bases and J by 0 bases, and 8 bases separated the two germline ends. Germline values: CDR1 SGHTA, CDR2 FQGNSA. This CDR3 is built from 13 residues. CDR3 in DNA: TGTGCCAGCAGGACCCAGATGAACACTGAAGCTTTCTTT. This sequence encodes CASRTQMNTEAFF. The full variable domain, completed using reference TRBV7-2 and TRBJ1-1, is GAGVSQSPSNKVTEKGKDVELRCDPISGHTALYWYRQSLGQGLEFLIYFQGNSAPDKSGLPSDRFSAERTGGSVSTLTIQRTQQEDSAVYLCASRTQMNTEAFFGQGTRLTVV.

This sequence joins TRBV9 and TRBJ2-1, with a weak D call TRBD1 (6 bases). The CDR3 is 14 residues long. Germline V gene lookup returns CDR1 SGDLS and CDR2 YYNGEE. Trimming took off 4 bases at V and 8 bases at J, with 16 bases between the two ends. The CDR3 spells CASSQNQGLDEQFF. Here the CDR3 DNA reads TGTGCCAGCAGCCAAAACCAGGGGTTGGATGAGCAGTTCTTC.

This chain connects TRBV7-3 to TRBJ2-2, with 7 nucleotides matching TRBD1. Germline assignment: CDR1 SGHTA and CDR2 FQGTGA. This CDR3 is built from 15 residues. Trimming removed 5 bases from V and 1 base from J; junction bases left unmatched: 4. In DNA form, the CDR3 reads TGTGCCAGCAGCAGGGGGCAAGGGAACACCGGGGAGCTGTTTTTT. Protein product: CASSRGQGNTGELFF.

This clone was counted a single time. One end of the junction fails to match germline, which may point to a read error. V and J are TRBV20-1 and TRBJ1-1; no firm D call. In germline, CDR1 is DFQATT, CDR2 SNEGSKA (reference sequence). This CDR3 has 14 amino acids. In DNA, the CDR3 is TGCAGTGCTACCAGGAGGCAGGTGGGCACTGAAGCTTTATTT. It is translated as CSATRRQVGTEALF.

This clone was seen a few times. The chain combines TRBV6-1 with TRBJ1-4; D not resolved. The germline CDR1 and CDR2 sequences are MNHNS and SASEGT. The CDR3 loop spans 13 amino acids. The V and J ends lost 3 bases and 11 bases respectively, with 13 bases between them. CDR3 in amino acids: CASSDSQKTKLFF. CDR3 coding DNA: TGTGCCAGCAGTGACTCCCAGAAAACCAAACTGTTTTTT.

This clone was detected ten times or more. The chain employs TRBV7-2 and TRBJ2-7; the D is unclear. The germline CDR1 and CDR2 sequences are SGHTA and FQGNSA. The V end lost 6 bases, the J end lost 1 base, and 16 bases lay between the germline ends. This CDR3 spans 15 amino acids. CDR3 in DNA: TGTGCCAGCAGACAAACTACGGGTGGATCCTACGAGCAGTACTTC. Translating gives CASRQTTGGSYEQYF.

This clone has ten or more counts. This chain connects TRBV24-1 to TRBJ2-1; D may be TRBD2 (5 bases). V lost 5 bases and J lost 5, with 12 bases in between. The CDR3 is 14 amino acids. Per the germline V gene, CDR1 is KGHDR and CDR2 is SFDVKD. CDR3 nucleotides: TGTGCCACCAGTGCCCGACTACTAGACAATGAGCAGTTCTTC. Protein: CATSARLLDNEQFF.

As regards this clone: The junction differs from germline at one of its ends, possibly a read error. The J gene is TRBJ2-3, the V gene TRBV6-1; TRBD2 aligns across 9 bases. The CDR3 sequence is 15 residues long. CDR1 MNHNS and CDR2 SASEGT come from the germline V gene. CDR3 in amino acids: CASSEASGSPDTHYF. CDR3 sequence (DNA): TGTGCCAGCAGTGAAGCTAGCGGGAGCCCAGATACGCATTATTTT.

This clone was observed many times. This rearrangement joins TRBV11-3 to TRBJ2-1; a weak D match, TRBD2 (5 bases). Germline CDR1 reads SGHNT; CDR2 reads YENEEA. The CDR3 covers 15 residues. Trimming left V 0 bases short and J 7 bases short, with 13 bases between. CDR3 bases: TGTGCCAGCAGCTTAGATGGGGAGACTCTTAATGAGCAGTTCTTC. The encoded protein is CASSLDGETLNEQFF.

This clone has at least ten counts. The chain couples TRBV25-1 to TRBJ1-4; 7 bases line up with TRBD1. With V trimmed by 3 bases and J by 8 bases, 6 bases remained unmatched. Germline V lookup: CDR1 MGHDK, CDR2 SYGVNS. The CDR3 has 14 residues. CDR3: CASSDLGGGEKLFF. Written as DNA, the CDR3 is TGTGCCAGCAGTGATTTAGGGGGCGGAGAAAAACTGTTTTTT.

This clone turned up a few times. V is TRBV6-5 and J is TRBJ2-1, with a possible D match to TRBD2 (6 bases). Between the trimmed V and J ends, which lost 0 bases and 6 bases, there was a span of 6 bases. The CDR3 runs to 13 residues. CDR1 and CDR2 from the germline V gene are MNHEY and SVGAGI. The CDR3 nucleotides read TGTGCCAGCAGTTACTCGCGGGGCAATGAGCAGTTCTTC. Protein sequence: CASSYSRGNEQFF.

This clone was observed at least ten times. This chain joins TRBV10-3 and TRBJ1-2; D ambiguous. This CDR3 comprises 13 residues. Germline CDR1 reads ENHRY; CDR2 reads SYGVKD. With 2 bases removed from V and 5 bases from J, the gap between germline ends came to 9 bases. DNA of the CDR3: TGTGCCATCAGTGAGGGAATCGGGTATGGCTACACCTTC. Its translation: CAISEGIGYGYTF.

The sample holds one count of this clone. The CDR3 bases are TGTGCCAGCAGCCAAGAGACAGGATCAGATCAGCCCCAGCATTTT. Encoded protein: CASSQETGSDQPQHF. V usage is TRBV3-1 and J usage is TRBJ1-5; possible D gene TRBD1, 6 bases. CDR1 is LGHDT and CDR2 is YNNKEL in the germline V gene (reference sequence). The CDR3 spans 15 residues. Deletions cut 0 bases from V and 5 bases from J, with 11 bases between.

The V gene is TRBV6-1, the J gene TRBJ1-1; possibly TRBD1 for D (6 bases). V lost 11 bases to trimming and J lost 0 bases, with 10 bases between them. Germline V lookup: CDR1 MNHNS, CDR2 SASEGT. CDR3 size: 12 residues. CDR3 DNA sequence: TGTGCCTTCAGGGGTCTGAACACTGAAGCTTTCTTT. Its translation: CAFRGLNTEAFF.

By its share, this clone is medium-sized. The chain carries TRBV6-1 and TRBJ1-6; no clear D gene. This CDR3 has 13 amino acids. Between the trimmed V and J ends, which lost 6 bases and 0 bases, there was a span of 3 bases. CDR1 MNHNS and CDR2 SASEGT come from the germline V gene. This chain's CDR3 is CASRGSYNSPLHF. In DNA, the CDR3 is TGTGCCAGCAGGGGCTCCTATAATTCACCCCTCCACTTT.

This clone was detected only a few times. Mismatch with germline at one junction end may stem from a read error. V usage is TRBV2 and J usage is TRBJ2-7, with D tentatively TRBD1 or TRBD2 (5 bases each). Per germline, CDR1 SNHLY and CDR2 FYNNEI. The CDR3 runs 15 residues. The CDR3 loop reads CASSEGTVAPAEQYF. The CDR3 DNA is TGTGCCAGCAGCGAAGGGACGGTAGCTCCCGCCGAGCAGTACTTC.

This clone is categorized as medium-sized. The rearrangement links TRBV2 to TRBJ2-7; possible D gene TRBD1, 6 bases. V was shortened by 8 bases and J by 2 bases, with 16 bases between the two germline ends. CDR3 length: 14 amino acids. CDR1 SNHLY and CDR2 FYNNEI come from the germline V gene. CDR3 region: CASGNRVAPYEQYF. Written as DNA, the CDR3 is TGTGCCAGCGGCAACAGGGTCGCACCCTACGAGCAGTACTTC.

The table lists this clone with many counts. V is TRBV25-1 and J is TRBJ1-1; no reliable D call. The CDR3 is made up of 12 amino acids. V dropped 2 bases and J dropped 1 base, with 2 bases sitting between them. Germline-derived CDR1 and CDR2 are MGHDK and SYGVNS. CDR3 amino acids: CASSEGNTEAFF. In DNA, the CDR3 is TGTGCCAGCAGTGAAGGGAACACTGAAGCTTTCTTT.

This clone was observed many times. This chain links TRBV6-4 with TRBJ1-1; D uncertain. The CDR3 runs 10 residues. Per the germline V gene, CDR1 is MRHNA and CDR2 is SNTAGT. V was trimmed by 7 bases and J by 5 bases, leaving 5 bases between them. CDR3 DNA: TGTGCCAGCATCAGGACTGAAGCTTTCTTT. This gives the protein CASIRTEAFF.